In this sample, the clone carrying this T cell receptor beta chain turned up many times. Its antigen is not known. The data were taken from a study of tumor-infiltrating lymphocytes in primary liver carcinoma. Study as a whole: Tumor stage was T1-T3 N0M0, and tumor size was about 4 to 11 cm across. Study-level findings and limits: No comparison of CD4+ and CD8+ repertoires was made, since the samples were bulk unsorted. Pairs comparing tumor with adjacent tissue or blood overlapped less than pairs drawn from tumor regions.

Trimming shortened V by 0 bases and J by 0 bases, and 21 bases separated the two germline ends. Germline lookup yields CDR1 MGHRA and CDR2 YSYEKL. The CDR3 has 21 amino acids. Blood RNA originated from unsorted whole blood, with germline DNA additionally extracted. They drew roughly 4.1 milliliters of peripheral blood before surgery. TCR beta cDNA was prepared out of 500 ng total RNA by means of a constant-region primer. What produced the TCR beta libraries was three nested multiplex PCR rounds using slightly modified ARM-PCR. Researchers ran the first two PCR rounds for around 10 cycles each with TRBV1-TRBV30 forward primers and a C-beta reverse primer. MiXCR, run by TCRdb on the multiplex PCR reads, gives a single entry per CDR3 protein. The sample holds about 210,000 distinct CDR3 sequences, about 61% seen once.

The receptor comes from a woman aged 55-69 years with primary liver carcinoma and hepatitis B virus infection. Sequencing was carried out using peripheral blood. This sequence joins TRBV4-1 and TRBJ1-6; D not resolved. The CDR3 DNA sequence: TGCGCCAGCAGCCAAGAAGGTGGCCCAACCACCACGAGCTCCTATAATTCACCCCTCCACTTT. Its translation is CASSQEGGPTTTSSYNSPLHF.